The present TCR beta chain was sequenced within a study of CD8 T cells in ankylosing spondylitis. This clonotype was counted a few times. The CDR3 has 14 amino acids. V shed 3 bases and J 6 bases; nucleotides not matched to a gene: 8. CDR1 and CDR2 (germline): SGHRS, YFSETQ. TCRdb fed the 5' RACE reads into MiXCR, producing one record per CDR3 protein. The repertoire holds approximately 300,000 distinct CDR3 sequences, with around 20% as singletons. The V and J genes are TRBV5-1 and TRBJ1-1; 7 bases align to TRBD1. The TCR sequence derives from a male donor with ankylosing spondylitis or in good health (not recorded which). Source material: blood, either unsorted or a sorted T cell fraction (not recorded which). This CDR3 is CASSWGQTRAEAFF. In DNA form, the CDR3 reads TGCGCCAGCAGCTGGGGACAGACACGGGCTGAAGCTTTCTTT.